The source of this TCR beta chain is a study of blood T cell repertoires in COVID-19 (dated by TCRdb to about 2020). About the study as a whole: Samples from collaborators originated in the United States, Italy and Spain and spanned both the acute and convalescent phases of COVID-19. The material from the prospective study consisted of cDNA or gDNA derived from T cells, B-cell-depleted T cells, or PBMCs. Subjects who had been exposed to COVID-19, were actively infected with it, or had recovered from it provided the deeply sampled blood TCRbeta repertoires that made up the dataset. The repertoires were made available in a free public database intended to serve as a resource for research on the immune response to SARS-CoV-2. The samples were drawn from the first 160 participants of the ongoing ImmuneRACE study and from roughly 1,300 subjects provided by 6 global collaborators. A de-identified subject ID, COVID-19 status, age in years and sex were almost always included in the sample metadata. Where available, HLA class I and class II types were taken from metadata supplied by the sample provider and were not determined by assay-based typing.

TCRbeta CDR3 regions were amplified from genomic DNA using the immunoSEQ Assay, a bias-controlled multiplex PCR. In the original analysis: Within the assay, amplification of reference gene primers was used to estimate how many nucleated cells each sample contained. Sequence reads were collapsed and filtered to measure the absolute abundance of every unique TCRbeta CDR3 rearrangement. For each sample, productive Simpson clonality was calculated as the square root of Simpson's diversity index across productive rearrangements. The table comes from immuneACCESS by way of TCRdb, which keeps in-frame sequences with V and J called. Part of the clones is missing from these tables; in studies checked, under half for an unresolved V gene and the rest for unknown reasons. That table supplies the V and J calls and clone size; D and trimming were determined from the DNA. The sample table records around 270,000 clones; roughly 91% of these occur just once. The top ten clones comprise roughly 0.8% of the sample.

Note on this clone: Its recognized antigen is unknown. Base qualities are not at hand, and no much larger clone is one base apart.

Study-wide findings and limitations: Clinical and demographic metadata were provided uncurated, with the amount varying by source and participant.

Whole blood was collected in K2EDTA tubes by collaborating institutions according to the institutions' own protocols. For TCRbeta analysis, collaborators shipped samples in one of three forms: frozen whole blood, isolated PBMCs, or DNA extracted from either of those sample types. This clonotype was sampled from a man aged 30 to 45 with acute or convalescent COVID-19. The specimen was peripheral blood.

The DNA sequence is as follows: TGTGCCAGCAGCCTAGGGGCTCAACACGAAGCTAACTATGGCTACACCTTC. Its product reads: CASSLGAQHEANYGYTF. The chain was built from TRBV21-1 and TRBJ1-2; TRBD1 is the table's D call and was not checked against the DNA. TRBV21-1 represents a pseudogene. Spanning cysteine to phenylalanine, the CDR3 consists of 17 amino acids. The sequence is cut down to CDR3 DNA, 51 bases in frame from base 1.